The clone carrying this TCR beta chain was detected only a few times. No antigen is known for it. The data stem from a study of blood T cells in healthy people across ages. Broader study findings: A roughly linear fall in TCR beta diversity per million T cells was seen with increasing age. Diversity estimates from one million T cells were considered underestimates.

Then a second PCR, running roughly 7 to 11 cycles, was carried out with a sample-barcoded 5' primer and a J-beta primer mix. TCRdb reprocessed the 5' RACE reads via MiXCR and lists one record per CDR3 protein. The sample has hundreds of thousands of distinct CDR3 sequences, about a third seen once. The specimen sequenced was blood. This clonotype was obtained from a woman of 80 years or more in good health.

The CDR3 bases are TGTGCCAGCAGCCAAGAGCCTCCGGGGACCTACACCGGGGAGCTGTTTTTT. It translates to CASSQEPPGTYTGELFF. V usage is TRBV4-2 and J usage is TRBJ2-2, with D possibly being TRBD1 or TRBD2 (5 bases each). Per germline, CDR1 LGHNA and CDR2 YNFKEQ. The V end lost 0 bases, the J end lost 3 bases, and 14 bases lay between the germline ends. The CDR3 spans 17 residues.